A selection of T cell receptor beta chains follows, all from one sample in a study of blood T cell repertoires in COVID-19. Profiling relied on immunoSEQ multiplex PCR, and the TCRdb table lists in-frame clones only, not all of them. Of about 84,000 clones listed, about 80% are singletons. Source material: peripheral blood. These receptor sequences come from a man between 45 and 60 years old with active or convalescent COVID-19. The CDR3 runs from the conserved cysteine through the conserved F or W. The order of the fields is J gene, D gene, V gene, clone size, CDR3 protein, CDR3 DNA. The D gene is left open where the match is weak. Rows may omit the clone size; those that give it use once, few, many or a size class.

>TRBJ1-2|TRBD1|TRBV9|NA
CASSSTGVGYTF
TGTGCCAGCAGCTCCACAGGGGTGGGCTACACCTTC
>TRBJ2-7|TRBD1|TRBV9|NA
CASSVRDRVDEQYF
TGTGCCAGCAGCGTAAGGGACAGGGTGGACGAGCAGTACTTC
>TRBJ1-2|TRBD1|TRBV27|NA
CASSLSTGRDGYTF
TGTGCCAGCAGTTTATCGACAGGGCGGGATGGCTACACCTTC
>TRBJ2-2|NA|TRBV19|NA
CASSEAGQNTGELFF
TGTGCCAGTAGTGAAGCGGGACAGAACACCGGGGAGCTGTTTTTT
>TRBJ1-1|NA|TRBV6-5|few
CASKAISGDTEAFF
TGTGCCAGCAAGGCAATATCCGGGGACACTGAAGCTTTCTTT
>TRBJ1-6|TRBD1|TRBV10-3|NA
CAIRLFDREYNSPLHF
TGTGCCATCAGACTATTCGACAGGGAGTATAATTCACCCCTCCACTTT
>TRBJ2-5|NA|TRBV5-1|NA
CASSWQGSYQETQYF
TGCGCCAGCAGCTGGCAGGGGTCGTACCAAGAGACCCAGTACTTC
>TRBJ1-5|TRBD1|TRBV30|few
CAWSDPGQGRPQHF
TGTGCCTGGAGTGACCCGGGACAGGGTAGGCCCCAGCATTTT
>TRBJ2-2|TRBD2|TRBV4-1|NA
CASSRRLAGVTNTGELFF
TGCGCCAGCAGCCGGAGACTAGCGGGGGTGACCAACACCGGGGAGCTGTTTTTT
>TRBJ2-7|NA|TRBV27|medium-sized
CASSLLATGPSYEQYF
TGTGCCAGCAGTTTACTAGCGACCGGACCTTCCTACGAGCAGTACTTC
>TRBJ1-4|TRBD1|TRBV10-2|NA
CASRGQEPGKLFF
TGCGCCAGCAGGGGACAGGAACCGGGAAAACTGTTTTTT
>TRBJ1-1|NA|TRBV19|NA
CASSTPRVPEAFF
TGTGCCAGTAGTACCCCCAGGGTACCTGAAGCTTTCTTT
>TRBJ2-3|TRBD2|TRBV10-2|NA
CASRTSGGQRTDTQYF
TGCGCCAGCCGGACTAGCGGGGGCCAGCGCACAGATACGCAGTATTTT
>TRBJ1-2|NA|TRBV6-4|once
CASSDSESGYTF
TGTGCCAGCAGTGACTCAGAAAGCGGCTACACCTTC
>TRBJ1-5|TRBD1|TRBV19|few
CASSILGGQARSNQPQHF
TGTGCCAGTAGTATCCTTGGGGGACAGGCGAGGAGCAATCAGCCCCAGCATTTT
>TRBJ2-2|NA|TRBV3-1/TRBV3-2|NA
CASSPLPAGGVTGELFF
TGTGCCAGCAGCCCTCTGCCCGCCGGGGGTGTAACCGGGGAGCTGTTTTTT
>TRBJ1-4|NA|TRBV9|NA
CASSPGGGPNEKLFF
TGTGCCAGCAGCCCTGGGGGGGGACCTAATGAAAAACTGTTTTTT
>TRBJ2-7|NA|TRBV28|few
CASTGRYEQYF
TGTGCCAGCACAGGGCGCTACGAGCAGTACTTC
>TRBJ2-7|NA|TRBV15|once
CATSHPQDDPYEQYF
TGTGCCACCAGCCACCCGCAGGATGATCCCTACGAGCAGTACTTC
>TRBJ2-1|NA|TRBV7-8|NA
CASSRELYNEQFF
TGTGCCAGCAGCCGGGAGCTTTACAATGAGCAGTTCTTC
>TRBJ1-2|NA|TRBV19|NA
CASSIEDRTYGYTF
TGTGCCAGTAGTATAGAGGACAGAACCTATGGCTACACCTTC
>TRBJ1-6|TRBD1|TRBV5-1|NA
CASSLGQGDGSLHF
TGCGCCAGCAGCTTGGGTCAGGGGGACGGATCCCTCCACTTT
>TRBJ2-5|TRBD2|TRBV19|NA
CASSSGGELSQETQYF
TGTGCCAGTAGTAGCGGGGGGGAGTTATCTCAAGAGACCCAGTACTTC
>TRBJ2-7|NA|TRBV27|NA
CASRPAYGASYEQYF
TGTGCCAGCAGGCCGGCTTATGGGGCCAGCTACGAGCAGTACTTC
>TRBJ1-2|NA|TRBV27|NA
CASSLMPGLGLYTF
TGTGCCAGCAGTTTAATGCCAGGCCTTGGACTCTACACCTTC
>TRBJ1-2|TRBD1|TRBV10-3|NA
CAIGTPRGDYGYTF
TGTGCCATCGGCACTCCCAGGGGGGACTATGGCTACACCTTC
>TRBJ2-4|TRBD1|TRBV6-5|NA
CASSPERQGGNIQYF
TGTGCCAGCAGTCCAGAGCGACAGGGTGGAAACATTCAGTACTTC
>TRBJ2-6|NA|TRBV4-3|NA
CASSPMVSGANVLTF
TGCGCCAGCAGCCCTATGGTCTCTGGGGCCAACGTCCTGACTTTC
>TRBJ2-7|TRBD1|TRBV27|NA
CASSLAWDSSYEQYF
TGTGCCAGCAGTTTAGCCTGGGACAGTTCCTACGAGCAGTACTTC
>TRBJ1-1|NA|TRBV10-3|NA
CAISAAQVRNTEAFF
TGTGCCATCAGTGCCGCACAGGTTAGGAACACTGAAGCTTTCTTT
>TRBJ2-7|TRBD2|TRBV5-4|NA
CASSLAGTSAYEQYF
TGTGCCAGCAGCTTGGCCGGGACTAGCGCCTACGAGCAGTACTTC
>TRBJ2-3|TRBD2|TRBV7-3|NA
CASSSSGGRTDTQYF
TGTGCCAGCAGCTCGAGCGGGGGGCGCACAGATACGCAGTATTTT
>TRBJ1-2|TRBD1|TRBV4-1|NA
CASRPGQGSNYGYTF
TGCGCCAGCAGACCGGGACAGGGCTCTAACTATGGCTACACCTTC
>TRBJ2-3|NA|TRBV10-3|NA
CAISQGTFTDTQYF
TGTGCCATCTCCCAGGGTACCTTCACAGATACGCAGTATTTT
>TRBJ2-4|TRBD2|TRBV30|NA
CAWSPGLAGGNIQYF
TGTGCCTGGAGTCCTGGACTAGCGGGGGGAAACATTCAGTACTTC
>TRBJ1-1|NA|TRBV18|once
CASSRLEVNEAFF
TGTGCCAGCTCCCGACTAGAGGTTAATGAAGCTTTCTTT
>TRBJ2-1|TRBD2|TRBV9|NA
CASSERSGTSGGADEQFF
TGTGCCAGCAGCGAGCGATCCGGGACTAGCGGGGGGGCGGATGAGCAGTTCTTC
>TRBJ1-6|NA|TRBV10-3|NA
CAISLAEVAYNSPLHF
TGTGCCATCAGCCTGGCGGAGGTCGCCTATAATTCACCCCTCCACTTT
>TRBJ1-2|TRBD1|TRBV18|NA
CASSPPGTGGNGYTF
TGTGCCAGCTCACCACCTGGGACAGGGGGAAATGGCTACACCTTC
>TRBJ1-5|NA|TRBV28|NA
CASSPPPAGQPQHF
TGTGCCAGCAGTCCCCCCCCGGCAGGGCAGCCCCAGCATTTT
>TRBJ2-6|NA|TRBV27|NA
CASRLESPGVNSGANVLTF
TGTGCCAGCAGGTTAGAGTCTCCAGGGGTGAACTCTGGGGCCAACGTCCTGACTTTC
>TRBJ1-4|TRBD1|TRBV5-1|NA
CASSETGGTNEKLFF
TGCGCCAGCAGCGAAACAGGGGGCACTAATGAAAAACTGTTTTTT
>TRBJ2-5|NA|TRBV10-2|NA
CASSEQGETQYF
TGCGCCAGCAGTGAGCAGGGAGAGACCCAGTACTTC
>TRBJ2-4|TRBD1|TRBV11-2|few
CASSPTGVGIQYF
TGTGCCAGCAGCCCAACAGGGGTGGGAATTCAGTACTTC